This T cell receptor beta chain derives from a study of blood T cell repertoires in COVID-19. Authors' data handling: Estimation of nucleated cell counts relied on the amplification of reference gene primers. Sequenced by immunoSEQ multiplex PCR; TCRdb stores in-frame clones only, minus some. Clonal size and the V and J genes are those of that table, whereas D and trimming came from the DNA. The sample carries fewer than 700,000 clones, roughly 89% recorded once. What was sequenced was peripheral blood. The source is a woman between 45 and 65 years old with COVID-19, enrolled during active disease.

DNA of the CDR3: TGTGCTAGTGGTTTGGACAGCGGGGGGGCGGTCGGCAATGAGCAGTTCTTC. Its translation is CASGLDSGGAVGNEQFF. The chain joins TRBV12-5 to TRBJ2-1; TRBD2 matches at 10 bases. CDR1 LGHNT and CDR2 FRNRAP come from the germline V gene. This CDR3 contains 17 residues. Germline trimming cut 1 base from V and 6 bases from J; bases unmatched to any gene: 9. Full variable domain (rest looked up from reference TRBV12-5 and TRBJ2-1): DARVTQTPRHKVTEMGQEVTMRCQPILGHNTVFWYRQTMMQGLELLAYFRNRAPLDDSGMPKDRFSAEMPDATLATLKIQPSEPRDSAVYFCASGLDSGGAVGNEQFFGPGTRLTVL.